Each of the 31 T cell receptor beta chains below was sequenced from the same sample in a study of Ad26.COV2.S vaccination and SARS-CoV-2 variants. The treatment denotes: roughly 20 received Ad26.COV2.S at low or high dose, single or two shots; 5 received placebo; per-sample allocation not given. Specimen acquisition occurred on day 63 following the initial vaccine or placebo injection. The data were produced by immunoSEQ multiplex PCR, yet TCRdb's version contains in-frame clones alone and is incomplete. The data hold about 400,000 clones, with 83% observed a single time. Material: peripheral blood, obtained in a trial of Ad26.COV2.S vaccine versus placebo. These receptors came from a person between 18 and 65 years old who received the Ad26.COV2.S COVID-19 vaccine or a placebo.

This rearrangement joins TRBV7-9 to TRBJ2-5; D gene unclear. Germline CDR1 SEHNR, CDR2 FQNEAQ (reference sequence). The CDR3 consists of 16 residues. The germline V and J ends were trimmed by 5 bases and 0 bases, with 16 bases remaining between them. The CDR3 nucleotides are TGTGCCAGCAGCCTCCCTTTGACACGGGACCAAGAGACCCAGTACTTC. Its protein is CASSLPLTRDQETQYF.

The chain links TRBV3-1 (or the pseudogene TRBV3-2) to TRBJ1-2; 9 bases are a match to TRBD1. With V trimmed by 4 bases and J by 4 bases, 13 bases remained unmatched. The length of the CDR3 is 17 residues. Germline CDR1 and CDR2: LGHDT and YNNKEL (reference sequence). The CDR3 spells CASSLRPYRGLGYGYTF. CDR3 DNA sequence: TGTGCCAGCAGCCTGAGACCTTACAGGGGGCTGGGCTATGGCTACACCTTC.

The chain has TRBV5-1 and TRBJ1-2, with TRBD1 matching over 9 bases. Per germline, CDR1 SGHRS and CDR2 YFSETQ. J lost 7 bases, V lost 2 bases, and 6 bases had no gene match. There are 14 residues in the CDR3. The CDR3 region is CASSLNTGGRGYTF. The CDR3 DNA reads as TGCGCCAGCAGCTTAAACACAGGGGGCCGTGGCTACACCTTC.

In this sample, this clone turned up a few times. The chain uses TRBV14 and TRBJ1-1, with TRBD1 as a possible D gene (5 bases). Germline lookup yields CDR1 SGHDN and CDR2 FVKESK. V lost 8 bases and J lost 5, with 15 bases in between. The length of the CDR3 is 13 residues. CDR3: CASGRQGGTEAFF. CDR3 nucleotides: TGTGCCAGCGGGCGGCAGGGCGGAACTGAAGCTTTCTTT.

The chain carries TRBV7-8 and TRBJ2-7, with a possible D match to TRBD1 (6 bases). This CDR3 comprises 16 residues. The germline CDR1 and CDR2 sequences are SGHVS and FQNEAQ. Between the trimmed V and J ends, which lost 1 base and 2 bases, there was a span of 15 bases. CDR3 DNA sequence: TGTGCCAGCAGCTTAGTATCCGGACAGCGAGCCTACGAGCAGTACTTC. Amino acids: CASSLVSGQRAYEQYF.

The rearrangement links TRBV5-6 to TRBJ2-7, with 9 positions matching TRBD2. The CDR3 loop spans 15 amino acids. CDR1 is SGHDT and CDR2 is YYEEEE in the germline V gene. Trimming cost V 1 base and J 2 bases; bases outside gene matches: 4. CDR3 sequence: CASSLFGGGAYEQYF. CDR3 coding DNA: TGTGCCAGCAGCTTGTTTGGCGGGGGGGCCTACGAGCAGTACTTC. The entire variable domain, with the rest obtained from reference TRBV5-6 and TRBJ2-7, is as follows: DAGVTQSPTHLIKTRGQQVTLRCSPKSGHDTVSWYQQALGQGPQFIFQYYEEEERQRGNFPDRFSGHQFPNYSSELNVNALLLGDSALYLCASSLFGGGAYEQYFGPGTRLTVT.

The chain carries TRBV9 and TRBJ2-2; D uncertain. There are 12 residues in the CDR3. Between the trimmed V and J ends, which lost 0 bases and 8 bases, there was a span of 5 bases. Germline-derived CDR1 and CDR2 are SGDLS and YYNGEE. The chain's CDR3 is CASSVVLGELFF. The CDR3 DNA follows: TGTGCCAGCAGCGTAGTTTTGGGGGAGCTGTTTTTT.

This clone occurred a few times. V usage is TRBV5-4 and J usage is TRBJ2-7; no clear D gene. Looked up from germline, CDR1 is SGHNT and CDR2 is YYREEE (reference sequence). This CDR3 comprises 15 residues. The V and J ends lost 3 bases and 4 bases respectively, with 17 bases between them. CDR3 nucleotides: TGTGCCAGCAGCTCCCGGGCCACCACCGGGTACGAGCAGTACTTC. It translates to CASSSRATTGYEQYF.

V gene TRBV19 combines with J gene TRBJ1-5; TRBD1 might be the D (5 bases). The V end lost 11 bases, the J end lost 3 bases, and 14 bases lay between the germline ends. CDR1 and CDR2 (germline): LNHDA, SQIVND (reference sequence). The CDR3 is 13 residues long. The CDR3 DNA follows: TGTGCCGCTGGCAGACAGATCAATCAGCCCCAGCATTTT. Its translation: CAAGRQINQPQHF.

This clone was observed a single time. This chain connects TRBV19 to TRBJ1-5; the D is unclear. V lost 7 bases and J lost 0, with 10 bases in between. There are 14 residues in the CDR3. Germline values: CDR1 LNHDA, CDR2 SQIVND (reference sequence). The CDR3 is CASNGRASNQPQHF. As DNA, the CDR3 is TGTGCCAGTAACGGGAGGGCTAGCAATCAGCCCCAGCATTTT. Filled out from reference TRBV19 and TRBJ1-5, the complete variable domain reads DGGITQSPKYLFRKEGQNVTLSCEQNLNHDAMYWYRQDPGQGLRLIYYSQIVNDFQKGDIAEGYSVSREKKESFPLTVTSAQKNPTAFYLCASNGRASNQPQHFGDGTRLSIL.

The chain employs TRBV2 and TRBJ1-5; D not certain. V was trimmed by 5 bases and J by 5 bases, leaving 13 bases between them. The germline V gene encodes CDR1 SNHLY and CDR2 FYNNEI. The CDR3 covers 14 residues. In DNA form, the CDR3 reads TGTGCCAGCAGTTATACGGAGCGAGATCAGCCCCAGCATTTT. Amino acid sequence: CASSYTERDQPQHF.

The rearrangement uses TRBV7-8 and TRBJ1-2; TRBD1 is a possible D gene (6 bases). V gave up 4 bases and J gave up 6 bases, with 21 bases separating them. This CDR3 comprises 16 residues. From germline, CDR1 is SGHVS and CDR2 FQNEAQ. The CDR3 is CASSSLRGLEKDGYTF. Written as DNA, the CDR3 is TGTGCCAGCAGCTCACTAAGGGGGTTAGAGAAAGATGGCTACACCTTC.

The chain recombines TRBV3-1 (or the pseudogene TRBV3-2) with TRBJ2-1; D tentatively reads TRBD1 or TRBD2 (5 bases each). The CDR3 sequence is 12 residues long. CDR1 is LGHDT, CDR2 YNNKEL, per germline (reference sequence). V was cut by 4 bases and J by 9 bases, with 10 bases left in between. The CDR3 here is CASSPRGGEQFF. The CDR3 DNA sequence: TGTGCCAGCAGCCCCCGGGGCGGTGAGCAGTTCTTC.

The CDR3 bases are TGTGCCATCAGGGGACAGGTGACTTCCTATGGCTACACCTTC. This codes for CAIRGQVTSYGYTF. V gene TRBV10-3 combines with J gene TRBJ1-2, with TRBD1 matching 8 bases. This CDR3 comprises 14 residues. V lost 6 bases, J lost 4 bases, and 7 bases stayed unmatched. The germline V gene has CDR1 ENHRY and CDR2 SYGVKD.

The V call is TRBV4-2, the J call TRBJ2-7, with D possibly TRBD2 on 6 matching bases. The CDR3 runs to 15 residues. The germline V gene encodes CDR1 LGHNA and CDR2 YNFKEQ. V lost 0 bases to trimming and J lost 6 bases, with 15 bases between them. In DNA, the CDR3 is TGTGCCAGCAGCCAAGATATAAGGTCCGGGGGCGAGCAGTACTTC. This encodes CASSQDIRSGGEQYF.

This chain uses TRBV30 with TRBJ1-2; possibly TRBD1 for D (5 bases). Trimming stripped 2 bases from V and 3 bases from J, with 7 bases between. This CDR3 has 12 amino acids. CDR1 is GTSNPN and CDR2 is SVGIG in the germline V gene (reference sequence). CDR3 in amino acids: CAWSTTDYGYTF. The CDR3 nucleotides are TGTGCCTGGAGTACGACAGACTATGGCTACACCTTC.

For the CDR3, the DNA is TGTGCCAGCAGCCCGGGTGCGGTCGGCTACAATGAGCAGTTCTTC. As protein: CASSPGAVGYNEQFF. The chain uses TRBV11-3 and TRBJ2-1; D not resolved. The CDR3 consists of 15 residues. CDR1 is SGHNT, CDR2 YENEEA, per germline. The V end was cut by 5 bases, the J end by 3 bases, with 14 bases between.

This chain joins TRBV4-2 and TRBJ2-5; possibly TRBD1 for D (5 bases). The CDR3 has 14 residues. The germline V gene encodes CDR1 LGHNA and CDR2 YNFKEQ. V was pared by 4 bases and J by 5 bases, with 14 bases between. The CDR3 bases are TGTGCCAGCAGCCCGGACCCTGCAGGGGAGACCCAGTACTTC. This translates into CASSPDPAGETQYF.

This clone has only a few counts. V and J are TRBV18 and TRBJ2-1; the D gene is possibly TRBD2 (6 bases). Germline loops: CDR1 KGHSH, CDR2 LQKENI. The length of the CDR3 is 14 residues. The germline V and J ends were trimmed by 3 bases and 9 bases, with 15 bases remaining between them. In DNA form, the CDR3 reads TGTGCCAGCTCACCGGGACTTTCACTGGGTGAGCAGTTCTTC. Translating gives CASSPGLSLGEQFF.

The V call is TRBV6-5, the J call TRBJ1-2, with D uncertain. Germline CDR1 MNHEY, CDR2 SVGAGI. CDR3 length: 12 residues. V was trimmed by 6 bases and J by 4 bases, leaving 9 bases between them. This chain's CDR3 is CASRRVPYGYTF. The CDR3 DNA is TGTGCCAGCAGAAGAGTGCCCTATGGCTACACCTTC.

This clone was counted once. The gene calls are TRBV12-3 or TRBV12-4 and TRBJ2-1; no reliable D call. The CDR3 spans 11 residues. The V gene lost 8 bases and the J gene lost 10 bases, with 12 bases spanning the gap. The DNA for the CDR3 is TGTGCCAGCTCCCCCCGTACCGAGCAGTTCTTC. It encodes CASSPRTEQFF.

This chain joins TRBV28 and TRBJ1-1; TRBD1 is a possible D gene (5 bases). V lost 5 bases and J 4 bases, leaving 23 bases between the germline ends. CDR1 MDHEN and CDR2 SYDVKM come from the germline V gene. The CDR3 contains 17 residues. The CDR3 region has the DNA TGTGCCAGCAGTCTCATTTCAACAGGTGCCGGGGGCACTGAAGCTTTCTTT. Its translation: CASSLISTGAGGTEAFF.

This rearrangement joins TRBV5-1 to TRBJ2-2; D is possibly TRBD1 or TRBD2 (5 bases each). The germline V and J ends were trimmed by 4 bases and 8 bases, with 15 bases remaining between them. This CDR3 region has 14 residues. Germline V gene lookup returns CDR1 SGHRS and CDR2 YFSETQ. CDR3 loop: CASSLTPGRGELFF. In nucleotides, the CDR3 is TGCGCCAGCAGCCTGACCCCAGGGAGAGGGGAGCTGTTTTTT.

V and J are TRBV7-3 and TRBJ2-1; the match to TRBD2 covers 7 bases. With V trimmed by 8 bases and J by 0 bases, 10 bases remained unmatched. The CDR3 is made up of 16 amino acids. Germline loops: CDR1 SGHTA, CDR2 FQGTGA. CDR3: CASGVGGSGSYNEQFF. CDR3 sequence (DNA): TGTGCCAGCGGGGTTGGCGGGAGTGGCTCCTACAATGAGCAGTTCTTC.

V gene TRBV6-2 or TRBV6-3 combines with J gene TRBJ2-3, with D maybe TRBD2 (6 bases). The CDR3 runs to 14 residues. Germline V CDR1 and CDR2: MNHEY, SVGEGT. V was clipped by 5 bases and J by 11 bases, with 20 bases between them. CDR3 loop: CASSSRDSLEGQYF. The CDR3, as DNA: TGTGCCAGCAGTAGCCGGGACTCCTTGGAGGGGCAGTATTTT.

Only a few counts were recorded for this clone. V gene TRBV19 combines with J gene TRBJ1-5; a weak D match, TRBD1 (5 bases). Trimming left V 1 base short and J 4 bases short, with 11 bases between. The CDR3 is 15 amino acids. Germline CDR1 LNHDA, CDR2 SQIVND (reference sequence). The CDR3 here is CASSIVGQPNQPQHF. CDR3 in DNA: TGTGCCAGTAGTATAGTGGGGCAGCCTAATCAGCCCCAGCATTTT.

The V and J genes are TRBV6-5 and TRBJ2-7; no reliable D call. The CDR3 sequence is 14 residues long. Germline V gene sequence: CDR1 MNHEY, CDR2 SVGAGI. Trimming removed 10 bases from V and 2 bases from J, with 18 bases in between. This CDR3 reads CATNRQGSTYEQYF. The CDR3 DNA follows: TGTGCCACTAACCGACAAGGTTCGACCTACGAGCAGTACTTC.

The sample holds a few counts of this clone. DNA of the CDR3: TGTGCCAGCAGGGTTGTCACCGAACGTCCCGGGACAGGGGGCGGGGGTTATGGCTACACCTTC. The encoded protein is CASRVVTERPGTGGGGYGYTF. J is TRBJ1-2 and V is TRBV27; TRBD1 matches at 12 bases. Germline trimming cut 6 bases from V and 5 bases from J; bases unmatched to any gene: 25. CDR3 length: 21 residues. Per germline, CDR1 MNHEY and CDR2 SMNVEV (reference sequence).

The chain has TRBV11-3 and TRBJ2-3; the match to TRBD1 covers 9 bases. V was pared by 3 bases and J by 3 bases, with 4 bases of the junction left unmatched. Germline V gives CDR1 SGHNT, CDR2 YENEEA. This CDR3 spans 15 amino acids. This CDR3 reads CASSLPGQGTDTQYF. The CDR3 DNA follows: TGTGCCAGCAGCTTGCCGGGACAGGGTACAGATACGCAGTATTTT.

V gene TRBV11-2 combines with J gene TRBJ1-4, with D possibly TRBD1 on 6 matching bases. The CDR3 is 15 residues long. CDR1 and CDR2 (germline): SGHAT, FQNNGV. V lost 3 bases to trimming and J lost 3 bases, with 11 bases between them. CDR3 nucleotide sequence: TGTGCCAGCAGCTTTACCGGGACACCTAATGAAAAACTGTTTTTT. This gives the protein CASSFTGTPNEKLFF.

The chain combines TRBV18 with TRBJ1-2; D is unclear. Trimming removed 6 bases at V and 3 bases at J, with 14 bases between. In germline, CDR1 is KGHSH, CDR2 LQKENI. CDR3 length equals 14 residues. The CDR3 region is CASSPTPQDYGYTF. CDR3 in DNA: TGTGCCAGCTCCCCTACGCCGCAGGACTATGGCTACACCTTC.